The T cell receptor (beta chain) described here comes from a study of blood T cells in healthy people across ages. Germline CDR1 and CDR2: SGHVS and FQNEAQ. This CDR3 region has 15 residues. The second PCR ran roughly 6 to 11 cycles with a sample-barcoded 5' primer and J-beta primers. TCRdb independently ran MiXCR on the 5' RACE reads; one entry per CDR3 protein. The sample shows around 670,000 distinct CDR3 sequences, approximately 30% of them seen only once. Note on this clonotype: A much larger clone lies one base from this, so it may be a read error.

The specimen was blood. The receptor's source is an elderly woman in good health. The J gene is TRBJ2-1, the V gene TRBV7-8, with D perhaps matching TRBD2 (5 bases). The J call may be mistaken, given a closer DNA end match to TRBJ2-7. CDR3 nucleotides: TGTGCCAGCAGCTTAGCGCTCGACGGACTGGGGGAGCAGTACTTC. Amino acid sequence: CASSLALDGLGEQYF.